This is a list of T cell receptor beta chains from one sample in a study of T cells after yellow fever vaccination. TCRdb reprocessed the 5' RACE reads via MiXCR and lists one record per CDR3 protein. This table holds 250,000 to 300,000 distinct CDR3 sequences, roughly 9% found once. The sequences come from CD4+ T cells sorted from PBMCs, collected 5 days after the yellow fever booster vaccination. The receptors originated from a young man who received the YFV17D yellow fever vaccine. Each CDR3 is given with its conserved first and last residue. Fields, in order: V gene, J gene, D gene, clone size, CDR3 protein, CDR3 DNA. A D gene is named only where the DNA matches it firmly. Clone size is not always given. Where it is, it says once, few, many or a class for expanded clones.

TRBV9	TRBJ1-3	NA	few	CASSETLGGGFSGNTIYF	TGTGCCAGCAGCGAGACCCTAGGGGGTGGCTTCTCTGGAAACACCATATATTTT
TRBV4-1	TRBJ2-1	NA	few	CASSQVPKGSGHEQFF	TGCGCCAGCAGCCAAGTCCCGAAGGGCTCGGGGCATGAGCAGTTCTTC
TRBV6-5	TRBJ1-5	TRBD1	many	CASRRQGNQPQHF	TGTGCCAGCAGAAGACAGGGTAATCAGCCCCAGCATTTT
TRBV5-1	TRBJ2-3	TRBD2	NA	CASSRLAGVSTDTQYF	TGCGCCAGCAGCCGACTAGCGGGGGTGAGCACAGATACGCAGTATTTT
TRBV7-9	TRBJ1-2	NA	NA	CATSAGYTF	TGTGCCACCTCGGCTGGCTACACCTTC
TRBV10-3	TRBJ1-6	NA	NA	CAISVRGSPLHF	TGTGCCATCAGCGTAAGGGGCTCACCCCTCCACTTT
TRBV4-2	TRBJ2-5	NA	few	CASSQSGLGFQETQYF	TGTGCCAGCAGCCAGAGTGGTCTAGGGTTCCAAGAGACCCAGTACTTC
TRBV14	TRBJ1-6	NA	few	CASRKGMGNSPLHF	TGTGCCAGCCGCAAGGGGATGGGCAATTCACCCCTCCACTTT
TRBV25-1	TRBJ1-2	NA	few	CASSVRTELYGYTF	TGTGCCAGCAGTGTAAGGACAGAGCTCTATGGCTACACCTTC
TRBV29-1	TRBJ1-1	NA	few	CSVEATDRGTEAFF	TGCAGCGTTGAAGCCACCGATCGGGGCACTGAAGCTTTCTTT
TRBV5-4	TRBJ1-2	TRBD1	NA	CASSPGTGVSGYTF	TGTGCCAGCAGCCCCGGGACAGGGGTCAGCGGCTACACCTTC
TRBV4-1	TRBJ2-3	TRBD1	many	CASSNYRGRADTQYF	TGCGCCAGCAGCAATTACAGGGGGCGGGCAGATACGCAGTATTTT
TRBV13	TRBJ2-7	NA	few	CASSLGLGSYEQYF	TGTGCCAGCAGCTTAGGCCTAGGGTCCTACGAGCAGTACTTC
TRBV2	TRBJ2-7	TRBD1	NA	CASTRQGAGDEQYF	TGTGCCAGCACTAGACAGGGGGCCGGAGACGAGCAGTACTTC
TRBV12-3/TRBV12-4	TRBJ2-7	TRBD2	NA	CASSAGTSGSSYEQYF	TGTGCCAGCAGTGCCGGGACTAGCGGCAGCTCCTACGAGCAGTACTTC
TRBV5-1	TRBJ1-1	NA	NA	CASSLVNAGTEAFF	TGCGCCAGCAGCTTGGTGAATGCGGGGACTGAAGCTTTCTTT
TRBV5-8	TRBJ1-1	NA	NA	CASSLEVYSGLNTEAFF	TGTGCCAGCAGCTTGGAAGTGTATTCCGGACTGAACACTGAAGCTTTCTTT
TRBV18	TRBJ1-2	NA	NA	CASSPNRDFYGYTF	TGTGCCAGCTCACCAAATAGGGATTTCTATGGCTACACCTTC
TRBV4-2	TRBJ2-1	TRBD2	few	CASSPWGGGLAGANEQFF	TGTGCCAGCAGCCCCTGGGGCGGAGGACTAGCGGGGGCCAATGAGCAGTTCTTC
TRBV19	TRBJ2-2	NA	few	CASSMGGGSLTGELFF	TGTGCCAGTAGTATGGGTGGGGGGTCCCTCACCGGGGAGCTGTTTTTT
TRBV2	TRBJ2-1	NA	few	CASGTYNEQFF	TGTGCCAGCGGGACCTACAATGAGCAGTTCTTC
TRBV5-5	TRBJ2-1	NA	few	CASSHTGNEQFF	TGTGCCAGCAGCCACACAGGCAATGAGCAGTTCTTC
TRBV20-1	TRBJ1-2	NA	few	CSARGDGAGERNYGYTF	TGCAGTGCTAGAGGCGATGGGGCAGGCGAAAGAAACTATGGCTACACCTTC
TRBV7-2	TRBJ2-7	NA	many	CASSTFDRPYEQYF	TGTGCCAGCAGCACCTTCGACAGACCCTACGAGCAGTACTTC
TRBV28	TRBJ2-5	TRBD2	few	CASSSSGDYPRETQYF	TGTGCCAGCAGTTCCTCGGGGGACTACCCGAGGGAGACCCAGTACTTC
TRBV5-1	TRBJ2-2	NA	NA	CASSLEGRKGKLFF	TGCGCCAGCAGCTTGGAAGGGAGGAAGGGGAAGCTGTTTTTT
TRBV3-1	TRBJ2-7	NA	many	CASSQVPIEQYF	TGTGCCAGCAGCCAAGTTCCAATCGAGCAGTACTTC
TRBV4-3	TRBJ2-2	NA	many	CASSRTELTYTGELFF	TGCGCCAGCAGCCGGACAGAACTGACCTACACCGGGGAGCTGTTTTTT
TRBV12-3/TRBV12-4	TRBJ1-4	TRBD1	few	CASTLGDRAFGLFF	TGTGCCAGCACCTTAGGGGACAGGGCGTTTGGACTGTTTTTT
TRBV5-1	TRBJ2-3	TRBD2	few	CASSLVVAGGSTDTQYF	TGCGCCAGCAGCTTGGTGGTAGCGGGGGGTAGCACAGATACGCAGTATTTT
TRBV14	TRBJ2-7	NA	NA	CASSRGGLAYEQYF	TGTGCCAGCAGCCGCGGAGGTCTAGCCTACGAGCAGTACTTC
TRBV9	TRBJ2-3	NA	many	CASSVAGSDTQYF	TGTGCCAGCAGCGTAGCGGGTTCAGATACGCAGTATTTT
TRBV2	TRBJ2-3	TRBD1	NA	CASSVPQGDTQYF	TGTGCCAGCAGTGTTCCACAGGGGGATACGCAGTATTTT
TRBV29-1	TRBJ2-1	NA	many	CSVEGEHEQFF	TGCAGCGTTGAGGGGGAACATGAGCAGTTCTTC
TRBV6-1	TRBJ1-1	NA	NA	CASSTWVAEAFF	TGTGCCAGCAGTACTTGGGTAGCTGAAGCTTTCTTT
TRBV4-1	TRBJ1-3	NA	few	CASSQAGNSYSGNTIYF	TGCGCCAGCAGCCAAGCCGGGAACAGCTACTCTGGAAACACCATATATTTT
TRBV7-3	TRBJ2-3	TRBD2	NA	CASSWTSGGGNTQYF	TGTGCCAGCAGCTGGACTAGCGGGGGGGGTAATACGCAGTATTTT
TRBV4-1	TRBJ2-7	NA	NA	CASSQFTVGDEQYF	TGCGCCAGCAGCCAGTTCACCGTTGGTGACGAGCAGTACTTC
TRBV29-1	TRBJ2-5	NA	many	CSVEESRETQYF	TGCAGCGTTGAAGAGTCCCGAGAGACCCAGTACTTC
TRBV10-3	TRBJ1-6	NA	many	CAISEGGSGPANSPLHF	TGTGCCATCAGTGAGGGAGGGTCTGGGCCAGCCAATTCACCCCTCCACTTT
TRBV7-2	TRBJ1-6	TRBD1	many	CASSLRTGFENSPLHF	TGTGCCAGCAGTTTACGGACAGGGTTCGAGAATTCACCCCTCCACTTT
TRBV5-1	TRBJ1-2	TRBD1	few	CASSGTGGGGYTF	TGCGCCAGCAGCGGTACAGGGGGCGGGGGCTACACCTTC
TRBV4-2	TRBJ2-5	NA	NA	CASSQDFDGLETQYF	TGTGCCAGCAGCCAAGATTTCGACGGGTTAGAGACCCAGTACTTC
TRBV7-2	TRBJ2-3	NA	many	CASSYGWDTQYF	TGTGCCAGCAGCTATGGGTGGGATACGCAGTATTTT
TRBV20-1	TRBJ2-7	NA	NA	CSARGEEQYF	TGCAGTGCCCGTGGGGAGGAGCAGTACTTC
TRBV4-1	TRBJ1-3	NA	few	CASSKSGNTIYF	TGCGCCAGCAGCAAGAGTGGAAACACCATATATTTT
TRBV7-9	TRBJ2-7	TRBD2	few	CASSGGTSGARTYEQYF	TGTGCCAGCAGCGGAGGGACTAGCGGGGCCCGGACCTACGAGCAGTACTTC
TRBV5-6	TRBJ1-5	NA	many	CASTNRDSHQPQHF	TGTGCCAGCACCAATAGGGACTCCCATCAGCCCCAGCATTTT
TRBV5-6	TRBJ2-1	NA	many	CASSLGAPNEQFF	TGTGCCAGCAGCTTGGGGGCCCCCAATGAGCAGTTCTTC